These 24 T cell receptor beta chains came from one sample sequenced in a study of shared clonotypes between healthy human individuals. Generated by immunoSEQ multiplex PCR, the TCRdb table keeps only in-frame clones and is missing some. The sample includes under 2.5 million clones, just under 95% of them seen just once. The sequencing sample was made of naive CD4+ T cells from PBMCs. Subset of the sample: CD45RA+ positively selected. These receptors came from a man aged 18 to 30 in good health. Some clones in this sample may be carry-over from other donors' samples.

This CDR3 reads CASSQMIKTNEKLFF. The CDR3 coding sequence is TGCGCCAGCAGTCAAATGATCAAAACCAATGAAAAACTGTTTTTT. The chain combines TRBV23-1 with TRBJ1-4; no definite D call. TRBV23-1 is annotated as an ORF whose role is uncertain. Trimming cost V 2 bases and J 5 bases, with 12 bases left between them. The CDR3 sequence is 15 residues long.

Only one count was recorded for this clone. V usage is TRBV7-9 and J usage is TRBJ2-5, with TRBD2 identical over 9 bases. Per the germline V gene, CDR1 is SEHNR and CDR2 is FQNEAQ (reference sequence). Trimming removed 4 bases from V and 0 bases from J; junction bases left unmatched: 6. This CDR3 region has 16 residues. This chain's CDR3 is CASSYAGGWYQETQYF. The CDR3 DNA reads TGTGCCAGCAGCTATGCGGGAGGGTGGTACCAAGAGACCCAGTACTTC.

This clone was counted only a few times. V and J are TRBV27 and TRBJ1-4, with D uncertain. Germline V lookup: CDR1 MNHEY, CDR2 SMNVEV (reference sequence). V shed 2 bases and J shed 10 bases, with 11 bases lying between them. CDR3 length: 13 residues. The CDR3 reads CASSLNSVGKLFF. DNA of the CDR3: TGTGCCAGCAGTTTAAACTCGGTGGGAAAACTGTTTTTT.

V is TRBV2 and J is TRBJ1-2; the match to TRBD1 covers 7 bases. J was trimmed by 4 bases and V by 4 bases; bases with no gene match: 6. Germline-derived CDR1 and CDR2 are SNHLY and FYNNEI. CDR3 length: 14 residues. CDR3 in DNA: TGTGCCAGCAGTGTGAGGGGGCGCTCCTATGGCTACACCTTC. Amino acids: CASSVRGRSYGYTF.

The chain recombines TRBV28 with TRBJ1-5; D call uncertain. This CDR3 contains 14 residues. The germline gives CDR1 MDHEN, CDR2 SYDVKM. The ends were cut back, 1 base at V and 5 bases at J, with 9 bases in the middle. The CDR3 spells CASSLSNSYQPQHF. DNA of the CDR3: TGTGCCAGCAGTTTATCGAACAGTTATCAGCCCCAGCATTTT.

This chain joins TRBV5-6 and TRBJ2-5, with D perhaps being TRBD1 or TRBD2 (5 bases each). Judging by the DNA end, TRBJ2-7 fits better; the J call may be wrong. This CDR3 has 15 amino acids. Germline CDR1 SGHDT, CDR2 YYEEEE. This CDR3 reads CASSLRDRSSYEQYF. CDR3 sequence (DNA): TGTGCCAGCAGCCTCCGGGACCGAAGCTCCTACGAGCAGTACTTC.

This clone has only one observation. V is TRBV19 and J is TRBJ2-2; D uncertain. CDR3 length: 14 residues. Germline V gene sequence: CDR1 LNHDA, CDR2 SQIVND (reference sequence). With 8 bases removed from V and 2 bases from J, the gap between germline ends came to 12 bases. CDR3: CASQRTSNTGELFF. The CDR3 DNA sequence: TGTGCCAGTCAAAGGACCTCAAACACCGGGGAGCTGTTTTTT. The full variable domain, in which reference TRBV19 and TRBJ2-2 provide the parts outside the CDR3, is DGGITQSPKYLFRKEGQNVTLSCEQNLNHDAMYWYRQDPGQGLRLIYYSQIVNDFQKGDIAEGYSVSREKKESFPLTVTSAQKNPTAFYLCASQRTSNTGELFFGEGSRLTVL.

A single count supports this clone. J is TRBJ1-3 and V is TRBV30; 8 nucleotides line up with TRBD1. Germline CDR1 and CDR2: GTSNPN and SVGIG (reference sequence). The CDR3 covers 16 residues. J was trimmed by 1 base and V by 2 bases; bases with no gene match: 7. The CDR3 nucleotides are TGTGCCTGGAGTCTAGGACAGGGTGATTCTGGAAACACCATATATTTT. Translating it yields CAWSLGQGDSGNTIYF.

The rearrangement joins TRBV11-2 to TRBJ1-5; 9 bases map to TRBD1. Germline V lookup: CDR1 SGHAT, CDR2 FQNNGV. This CDR3 has 14 residues. Trimming at V came to 4 bases and at J to 11 bases, leaving 9 bases not matched to a gene. CDR3 sequence reads: CASSSGQGGLTQHF. In nucleotides, the CDR3 is TGTGCCAGCAGCTCGGGACAGGGTGGTTTGACCCAGCATTTT.

In regard to this clone: The sample carries other DNA sequences with the same CDR3. The CDR3 spells CASNSYNEQFF. CDR3 nucleotides: TGTGCCAGCAATTCCTACAATGAGCAGTTCTTC. The chain links TRBV2 to TRBJ2-1; D is undetermined. This CDR3 has 11 amino acids. From germline, CDR1 is SNHLY and CDR2 FYNNEI. V was trimmed by 7 bases and J by 1 base, leaving 2 bases between them.

The J gene is TRBJ2-2, the V gene TRBV6-1, with 7 bases that match TRBD2. Germline assignment: CDR1 MNHNS and CDR2 SASEGT. Trimming at V came to 0 bases and at J to 13 bases, leaving 11 bases not matched to a gene. The CDR3 length is 15 residues. CDR3 bases: TGTGCCAGCAGTGAAGCGATGGGGGGGTTGGTGTTGCTGTTTTTT. As protein: CASSEAMGGLVLLFF.

The V and J genes are TRBV9 and TRBJ2-7; 14 nucleotides agree with TRBD2. V trimming: 3 bases; J trimming: 6 bases; junction bases outside the gene matches: 5. Germline V lookup: CDR1 SGDLS, CDR2 YYNGEE. The CDR3 consists of 15 residues. CDR3 in amino acids: CASSGRLAGGGEQYF. DNA of the CDR3: TGTGCCAGCAGCGGGCGACTAGCGGGAGGGGGCGAGCAGTACTTC.

The chain is built from TRBV30 and TRBJ1-3; perhaps TRBD1 as D (6 bases). Germline V lookup: CDR1 GTSNPN, CDR2 SVGIG (reference sequence). V was shortened by 5 bases and J by 7 bases, with 9 bases between the two germline ends. This CDR3 spans 11 amino acids. The chain's CDR3 is CAWGGRNTIYF. The CDR3 DNA follows: TGTGCCTGGGGGGGGCGGAACACCATATATTTT.

This clone was counted a single time. This chain links TRBV7-9 with TRBJ2-3; the D gene is possibly TRBD1 (6 bases). Germline assignment: CDR1 SEHNR and CDR2 FQNEAQ (reference sequence). This CDR3 has 15 amino acids. With 2 bases removed from V and 3 bases from J, the gap between germline ends came to 12 bases. The DNA for the CDR3 is TGTGCCAGCAGCTTACAGGCGGACAGTACAGATACGCAGTATTTT. Protein: CASSLQADSTDTQYF.

The chain has TRBV7-2 and TRBJ1-1; D perhaps matches TRBD1 (5 bases). The CDR3 contains 14 residues. The V gene's germline CDR1 is SGHTA and CDR2 FQGNSA. Trimming cost V 2 bases and J 4 bases, with 11 bases left between them. Written as DNA, the CDR3 is TGTGCCAGCAGCTTAACGGAGGGGCCCACTGAAGCTTTCTTT. It codes for CASSLTEGPTEAFF.

This chain links TRBV6-5 with TRBJ2-7; 9 bases align to TRBD1. V shed 5 bases and J 3 bases; nucleotides not matched to a gene: 8. CDR1 is MNHEY, CDR2 SVGAGI, per germline. There are 15 residues in the CDR3. The CDR3 protein is CASSTPGTGFYEQYF. The CDR3 region has the DNA TGTGCCAGCAGTACCCCCGGGACAGGGTTCTACGAGCAGTACTTC.

CDR3 DNA sequence: TGTGCCAGCAGTCCCGGGGGGGGGCACCGCTCGGAAGAGACCCAGTACTTC. This codes for CASSPGGGHRSEETQYF. The gene calls are TRBV27 and TRBJ2-5; 8 positions agree with TRBD2. The CDR3 has 17 residues. Germline loops: CDR1 MNHEY, CDR2 SMNVEV (reference sequence). V dropped 5 bases and J dropped 3; count of bases not matched to a gene: 14.

This chain connects TRBV2 to TRBJ1-4; D gene uncertain. The CDR3 covers 14 residues. From germline, CDR1 is SNHLY and CDR2 FYNNEI. The V end lost 6 bases, the J end lost 0 bases, and 8 bases lay between the germline ends. CDR3 in amino acids: CASRSGTTNEKLFF. CDR3 in DNA: TGTGCCAGCAGGTCCGGGACAACTAATGAAAAACTGTTTTTT.

This chain joins TRBV5-1 and TRBJ2-3, with 13 bases identical to TRBD2. Germline V gene sequence: CDR1 SGHRS, CDR2 YFSETQ. The CDR3 has 20 residues. V shed 1 base, J shed 0 bases, and the junction held 11 bases outside the gene matches. The CDR3 region has the DNA TGCGCCAGCAGCTTGCTGGGACTAGCGGGACTCGACCTTAGCACAGATACGCAGTATTTT. It codes for CASSLLGLAGLDLSTDTQYF.

The chain uses TRBV6-5 and TRBJ2-2; D gene unclear. The CDR3 loop spans 13 amino acids. The ends were cut back, 5 bases at V and 10 bases at J, with 14 bases in the middle. Germline assignment: CDR1 MNHEY and CDR2 SVGAGI. The CDR3 loop is CASSPRTRLELFF. The CDR3 DNA reads as TGTGCCAGCAGTCCCAGAACCCGCCTGGAGCTGTTTTTT.

The chain is built from TRBV7-8 and TRBJ2-7; no clear D gene. Germline V CDR1 and CDR2: SGHVS, FQNEAQ. The V end was cut by 5 bases, the J end by 4 bases, with 18 bases between. CDR3 length: 15 amino acids. The CDR3 nucleotides are TGTGCCAGCAGCCCCAGGACGCTTATTACTTACGAGCAGTACTTC. It is translated as CASSPRTLITYEQYF. Full variable domain (remainder filled in from reference TRBV7-8 and TRBJ2-7): GAGVSQSPRYKVAKRGQDVALRCDPISGHVSLFWYQQALGQGPEFLTYFQNEAQLDKSGLPSDRFFAERPEGSVSTLKIQRTQQEDSAVYLCASSPRTLITYEQYFGPGTRLTVT.

This chain links TRBV6-5 with TRBJ2-5; D not certain. Germline CDR1 is MNHEY and CDR2 is SVGAGI. V was pared by 0 bases and J by 5 bases, with 16 bases between. CDR3 length: 16 amino acids. The CDR3 nucleotides read TGTGCCAGCAGTTACTCGATACCTCTCCTCATGGAGACCCAGTACTTC. Translated, it gives CASSYSIPLLMETQYF.

The V call is TRBV6-6, the J call TRBJ1-5, with a tentative D call TRBD1 (5 bases). The germline gives CDR1 MNHNY, CDR2 SVGAGI (reference sequence). The CDR3 extends over 16 amino acids. V was pared by 6 bases and J by 3 bases, with 18 bases between. For the CDR3, the DNA is TGTGCCAGCAGCCAGGGTAGGTGGACCGACAATCAGCCCCAGCATTTT. Protein sequence: CASSQGRWTDNQPQHF.

The V call is TRBV7-9, the J call TRBJ2-5; TRBD1 matches 12 bases. CDR3 length: 16 residues. Germline assignment: CDR1 SEHNR and CDR2 FQNEAQ (reference sequence). Trimming removed 5 bases from V and 5 bases from J; junction bases left unmatched: 9. CDR3 in DNA: TGTGCCAGCAGCCCCCTCCGGGACAGGGGGCTGGAGACCCAGTACTTC. Protein: CASSPLRDRGLETQYF.